One and the same sample provided the 20 T cell receptor beta chains below, sequenced in a study of blood T cell repertoires in COVID-19. Some clones are missing from TCRdb's copy, which holds only in-frame ones; the method was immunoSEQ multiplex PCR. The repertoire includes some 80,000 clones, about 86% of them detected once, and 22% sits in the top ten. The sequenced sample consisted of peripheral blood. Receptor source: a woman of 80 years or more in a cohort sampled during active or convalescent COVID-19.

The V and J genes are TRBV13 and TRBJ2-3, with 7 bases matching TRBD1. The germline gives CDR1 PRHDT, CDR2 FYEKMQ (reference sequence). This CDR3 contains 15 residues. Trimming removed 3 bases from V and 6 bases from J; junction bases left unmatched: 9. The CDR3 DNA is TGTGCCAGCAGCTTCCCGACAGGGAGAGGGGATACGCAGTATTTT. It codes for CASSFPTGRGDTQYF.

This clone was detected only once. V is TRBV5-6 and J is TRBJ1-3; D ambiguous. Trimming removed 1 base from V and 2 bases from J, with 7 bases in between. The CDR3 totals 14 residues. Germline V gene lookup returns CDR1 SGHDT and CDR2 YYEEEE. The CDR3 nucleotides read TGTGCCAGCAGCTTGATTAGAACTGGAAACACCATATATTTT. It is translated as CASSLIRTGNTIYF.

This chain connects TRBV10-2 to TRBJ1-6; the D gene is possibly TRBD1 (5 bases). Germline V gene lookup returns CDR1 WSHSY and CDR2 SAAADI. Trimming cost V 5 bases and J 10 bases, with 12 bases left between them. The CDR3 contains 13 residues. CDR3 loop: CASSPQGGSPLHF. As DNA, the CDR3 is TGCGCCAGCAGTCCCCAGGGAGGATCACCCCTCCACTTT.

This clone was observed a handful of times. The chain couples TRBV24-1 to TRBJ2-1; D gene uncertain. The V gene's germline CDR1 is KGHDR and CDR2 SFDVKD. This CDR3 is 12 amino acids long. V lost 0 bases to trimming and J lost 11 bases, with 7 bases between them. Here the CDR3 reads CATSDLQSKQFF. The CDR3 nucleotides read TGTGCCACCAGTGATTTGCAGTCCAAGCAGTTCTTC.

The rearrangement uses TRBV7-8 and TRBJ1-2; D remains ambiguous. Germline values: CDR1 SGHVS, CDR2 FQNEAQ. The CDR3 consists of 14 residues. V dropped 0 bases and J dropped 7 bases, with 12 bases sitting between them. The CDR3 protein is CASSLALEGGGYTF. The DNA of the CDR3 is TGTGCCAGCAGCTTAGCGCTGGAGGGTGGTGGCTACACCTTC.

The chain has TRBV9 and TRBJ2-3; TRBD2 is a possible D gene (6 bases). This CDR3 is built from 17 residues. Germline assignment: CDR1 SGDLS and CDR2 YYNGEE. Trimming left V 4 bases short and J 4 bases short, with 22 bases between. The CDR3 DNA reads TGTGCCAGCAGCCCACCCTGGGGAACTAGCAGCGCAGATACGCAGTATTTT. Protein sequence: CASSPPWGTSSADTQYF.

The J gene is TRBJ1-3, the V gene TRBV11-3; D is uncertain. Germline V gene sequence: CDR1 SGHNT, CDR2 YENEEA. The CDR3 extends over 14 amino acids. V lost 5 bases and J 3 bases, leaving 11 bases between the germline ends. CDR3 nucleotides: TGTGCCAGCAGCCCCCACGGGGTTGGAAACACCATATATTTT. This codes for CASSPHGVGNTIYF.

This chain connects TRBV7-9 to TRBJ2-7; maybe TRBD1 (5 bases). V was cut by 0 bases and J by 2 bases, with 14 bases left in between. Germline V lookup: CDR1 SEHNR, CDR2 FQNEAQ (reference sequence). The CDR3 consists of 16 residues. DNA of the CDR3: TGTGCCAGCAGCTTAGCGCTTTCACAGGATCCCTACGAGCAGTACTTC. It is translated as CASSLALSQDPYEQYF.

The chain recombines TRBV6-1 with TRBJ2-1, with a weak D call TRBD1 (5 bases). Trimming removed 1 base at V and 13 bases at J, with 8 bases between. This CDR3 contains 11 residues. Per the germline V gene, CDR1 is MNHNS and CDR2 is SASEGT. CDR3: CASSEEQEQFF. The CDR3 bases are TGTGCCAGCAGTGAAGAACAGGAACAGTTCTTC.

The chain uses TRBV10-3 and TRBJ2-6; the D gene is possibly TRBD2 (6 bases). V was pared by 7 bases and J by 0 bases, with 13 bases between. Germline-derived CDR1 and CDR2 are ENHRY and SYGVKD. The CDR3 runs 16 residues. The CDR3 coding sequence is TGTGCCATCACCCCTAGCGCCCTCTCTGGGGCCAACGTCCTGACTTTC. Amino acid sequence: CAITPSALSGANVLTF.

This sequence joins TRBV15 and TRBJ2-3, with 8 bases matching TRBD2. Trimming took 4 bases from V and 6 from J; bases not matched to a gene: 15. CDR1 is LNHNV and CDR2 is YYDKDF in the germline V gene (reference sequence). The CDR3 has 17 residues. In nucleotides, the CDR3 is TGTGCCACCAGCATAGGGGGGGCGACTAGCGTCGGGGATACGCAGTATTTT. It codes for CATSIGGATSVGDTQYF.

The CDR3 reads CASRPGQLNEKLFF. The CDR3 DNA reads TGTGCCAGCCGCCCGGGACAGCTGAATGAAAAACTGTTTTTT. V usage is TRBV19 and J usage is TRBJ1-4, with 7 nucleotides matching TRBD1. This CDR3 has 14 amino acids. The ends lost 9 bases at V and 5 bases at J; junction bases unmatched: 9. Germline V gene lookup returns CDR1 LNHDA and CDR2 SQIVND (reference sequence). The variable domain in full, completed from reference TRBV19 and TRBJ1-4, reads DGGITQSPKYLFRKEGQNVTLSCEQNLNHDAMYWYRQDPGQGLRLIYYSQIVNDFQKGDIAEGYSVSREKKESFPLTVTSAQKNPTAFYLCASRPGQLNEKLFFGSGTQLSVL.

The rearrangement joins TRBV5-4 to TRBJ2-7; 10 positions agree with TRBD2. V lost 0 bases and J lost 5; bases outside the gene matches: 5. The V gene's germline CDR1 is SGHNT and CDR2 YYREEE (reference sequence). The CDR3 covers 15 residues. CDR3 DNA sequence: TGTGCCAGCAGCTTGGGGAGCGGGAGGGTGAACGAGCAGTACTTC. It translates to CASSLGSGRVNEQYF.

This clone was seen a single time. The chain combines TRBV5-1 with TRBJ2-1; a weak D match, TRBD1 (5 bases). Germline V lookup: CDR1 SGHRS, CDR2 YFSETQ. The ends were cut back, 0 bases at V and 1 base at J, with 11 bases in the middle. The CDR3 totals 16 residues. CDR3 sequence: CASSLAQGASYNEQFF. CDR3 in DNA: TGCGCCAGCAGCTTGGCCCAAGGGGCTTCCTACAATGAGCAGTTCTTC.

V and J are TRBV15 and TRBJ1-5; 7 bases line up with TRBD1. The CDR3 sequence is 15 residues long. Germline CDR1 LNHNV, CDR2 YYDKDF (reference sequence). The V gene end was trimmed by 0 bases and the J gene end by 6 bases; junction bases not matched to a gene: 5. CDR3 in amino acids: CATSRDTGARQPQHF. CDR3 in DNA: TGTGCCACCAGCAGAGACACAGGGGCGCGTCAGCCCCAGCATTTT.

The chain joins TRBV4-1 to TRBJ2-4, with a tentative D call TRBD2 (6 bases). V lost 7 bases and J lost 3, with 19 bases in between. CDR3 size: 16 residues. The germline gives CDR1 MGHRA, CDR2 YSYEKL. The CDR3 nucleotides are TGCGCCAGCATGTGGGGGGTGGGGACGGGCAAAAACATTCAGTACTTC. Its translation: CASMWGVGTGKNIQYF.

The V call is TRBV18, the J call TRBJ2-7; TRBD2 might be the D (5 bases). Looked up from germline, CDR1 is KGHSH and CDR2 is LQKENI. Trimming removed 4 bases from V and 3 bases from J, with 10 bases in between. The CDR3 has 13 residues. The CDR3 protein is CASSLGLDYEQYV. CDR3 sequence (DNA): TGTGCCAGCTCACTCGGACTCGACTACGAGCAGTACGTC.

This chain connects TRBV19 to TRBJ2-1; 8 nucleotides align to TRBD2. The CDR3 has 17 residues. The V gene's germline CDR1 is LNHDA and CDR2 SQIVND (reference sequence). V trimming: 1 base; J trimming: 7 bases; junction bases outside the gene matches: 12. The CDR3 is CASSIGTSGLPGNEQFF. CDR3 nucleotides: TGTGCCAGTAGTATAGGAACTAGCGGTCTCCCTGGGAATGAGCAGTTCTTC.

The V gene is TRBV7-3, the J gene TRBJ1-6, with a possible D match to TRBD1 (5 bases). CDR1 is SGHTA, CDR2 FQGTGA, per germline. CDR3 length: 13 residues. Trimming took off 6 bases at V and 7 bases at J, with 10 bases between the two ends. The CDR3 coding sequence is TGTGCCAGCAGGGGGTCAGGGAATTCACCCCTCCACTTT. This encodes CASRGSGNSPLHF.

This sequence joins TRBV6-5 and TRBJ2-2; TRBD2 matches at 9 bases. V dropped 7 bases and J dropped 4; count of bases not matched to a gene: 7. The CDR3 runs 15 residues. Per the germline V gene, CDR1 is MNHEY and CDR2 is SVGAGI. The CDR3 is CASTGLAGITGELFF. The CDR3 region has the DNA TGTGCCAGCACCGGGCTAGCGGGGATCACCGGGGAGCTGTTTTTT.